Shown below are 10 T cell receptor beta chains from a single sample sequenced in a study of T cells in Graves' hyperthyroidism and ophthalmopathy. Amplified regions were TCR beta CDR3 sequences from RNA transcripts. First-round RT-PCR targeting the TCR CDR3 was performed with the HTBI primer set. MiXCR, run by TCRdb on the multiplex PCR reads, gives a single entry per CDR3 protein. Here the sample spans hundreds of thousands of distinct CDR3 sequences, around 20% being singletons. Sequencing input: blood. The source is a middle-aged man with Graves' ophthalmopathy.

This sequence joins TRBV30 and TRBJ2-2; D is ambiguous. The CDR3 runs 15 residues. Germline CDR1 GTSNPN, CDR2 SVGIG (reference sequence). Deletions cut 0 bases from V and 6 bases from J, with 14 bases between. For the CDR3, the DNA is TGTGCCTGGAGTGTAAAGAAGTTTCCGTCCGGGGAGCTGTTTTTT. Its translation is CAWSVKKFPSGELFF.

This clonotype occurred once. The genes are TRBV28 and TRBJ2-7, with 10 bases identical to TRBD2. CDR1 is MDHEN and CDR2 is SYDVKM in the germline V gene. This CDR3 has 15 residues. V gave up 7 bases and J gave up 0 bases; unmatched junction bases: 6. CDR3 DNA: TGTGCCAGCATCCCATGGACTAGCGGCTCCTACGAGCAGTACTTC. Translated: CASIPWTSGSYEQYF.

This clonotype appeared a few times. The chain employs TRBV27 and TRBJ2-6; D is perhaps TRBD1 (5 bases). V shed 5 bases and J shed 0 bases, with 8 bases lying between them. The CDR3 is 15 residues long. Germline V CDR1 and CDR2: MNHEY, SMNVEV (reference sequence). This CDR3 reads CASSRQLSGANVLTF. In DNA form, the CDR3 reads TGTGCCAGCAGTCGACAGCTCTCTGGGGCCAACGTCCTGACTTTC.

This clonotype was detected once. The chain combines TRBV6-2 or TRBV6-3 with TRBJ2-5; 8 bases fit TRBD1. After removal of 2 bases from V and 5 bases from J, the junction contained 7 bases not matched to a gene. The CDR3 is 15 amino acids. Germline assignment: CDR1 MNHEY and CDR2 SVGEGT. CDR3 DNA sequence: TGTGCCAGCAGTTACCCTCAGGGGGCCGAGGAGACCCAGTACTTC. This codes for CASSYPQGAEETQYF.

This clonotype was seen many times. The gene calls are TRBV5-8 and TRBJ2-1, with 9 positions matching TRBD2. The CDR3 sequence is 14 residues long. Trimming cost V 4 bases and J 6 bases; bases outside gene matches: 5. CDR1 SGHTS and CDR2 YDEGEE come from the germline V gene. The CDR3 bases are TGTGCCAGCAGCCCCCTAGCGGGAAGCAATGAGCAGTTCTTC. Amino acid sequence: CASSPLAGSNEQFF.

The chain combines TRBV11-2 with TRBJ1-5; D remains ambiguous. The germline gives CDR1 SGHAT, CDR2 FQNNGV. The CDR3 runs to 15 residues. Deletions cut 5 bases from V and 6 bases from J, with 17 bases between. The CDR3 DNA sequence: TGTGCCAGCAGCCCCAACTCAGACGCGGGTCAGCCCCAGCATTTT. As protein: CASSPNSDAGQPQHF.

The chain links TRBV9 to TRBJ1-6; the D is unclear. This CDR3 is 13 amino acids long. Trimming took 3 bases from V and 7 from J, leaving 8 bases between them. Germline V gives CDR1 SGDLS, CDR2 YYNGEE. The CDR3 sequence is CASSGQVNSPLHF. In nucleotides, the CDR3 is TGTGCCAGCAGCGGCCAGGTGAATTCACCCCTCCACTTT.

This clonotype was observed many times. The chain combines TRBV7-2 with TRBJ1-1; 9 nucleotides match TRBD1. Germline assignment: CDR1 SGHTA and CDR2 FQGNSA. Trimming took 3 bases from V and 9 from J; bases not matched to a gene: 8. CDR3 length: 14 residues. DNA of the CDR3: TGTGCCAGCAGCTTTCCCGGGACAGGGCGTAAAGCTTTCTTT. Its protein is CASSFPGTGRKAFF.

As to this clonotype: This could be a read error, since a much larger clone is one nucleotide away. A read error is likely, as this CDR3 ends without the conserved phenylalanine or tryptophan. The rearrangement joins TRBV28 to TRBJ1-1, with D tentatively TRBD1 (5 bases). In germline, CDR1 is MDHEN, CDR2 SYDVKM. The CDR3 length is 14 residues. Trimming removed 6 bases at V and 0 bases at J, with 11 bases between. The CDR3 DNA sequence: TGTGCCAGCAGACTGGGACGGATGAACACTGAAGCTTTCCTT. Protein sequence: CASRLGRMNTEAFL.

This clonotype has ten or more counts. Here the CDR3 DNA reads TGTGCCAGCAGTCCGGCCCGGAGGAATCAGCCCCAGCATTTT. It is translated as CASSPARRNQPQHF. This sequence joins TRBV2 and TRBJ1-5, with no clear D. CDR1 and CDR2 (germline): SNHLY, FYNNEI. CDR3 length: 14 residues. V was clipped by 5 bases and J by 4 bases, with 12 bases between them.